The next 23 T cell receptor beta chains were all read from a single sample in a study of shared clonotypes between healthy human individuals. The method was immunoSEQ multiplex PCR; TCRdb's version includes in-frame clones alone and lacks a portion of them. Here the sample spans some 2.4 million clones, 90% to 95% being singletons. Sequenced input: naive CD4+ T cells from PBMCs. Subset specified: CD45RA+ positively selected. These receptors originate from a man between 18 and 29 years old in good health. Some clones in this sample may be carry-over from other donors' samples.

For the CDR3, the DNA is TGCGCCAGCAGCTCCCGGACAGGCGATAATTCACCCCTCCACTTT. It is translated as CASSSRTGDNSPLHF. J is TRBJ1-6 and V is TRBV5-1; 7 bases map to TRBD1. Germline V gives CDR1 SGHRS, CDR2 YFSETQ. The ends lost 3 bases at V and 5 bases at J; junction bases unmatched: 5. This CDR3 spans 15 amino acids.

V and J are TRBV30 and TRBJ1-5; no definite D call. V was pared by 0 bases and J by 3 bases, with 6 bases between. This CDR3 is built from 13 residues. Germline V CDR1 and CDR2: GTSNPN, SVGIG (reference sequence). The CDR3 sequence: CAWSVLANQPQHF. Here the CDR3 DNA reads TGTGCCTGGAGTGTTTTGGCCAATCAGCCCCAGCATTTT.

The gene calls are TRBV7-9 and TRBJ1-5, with D perhaps matching TRBD1 (5 bases). This CDR3 has 19 amino acids. Germline values: CDR1 SEHNR, CDR2 FQNEAQ (reference sequence). Trimming stripped 3 bases from V and 6 bases from J, with 27 bases between. Here the CDR3 DNA reads TGTGCCAGCAGCTTCGCCGGGGGATCGTCCATAATAGCGGGTCAGCCCCAGCATTTT. Its translation: CASSFAGGSSIIAGQPQHF.

Notes on this clone: Other DNA sequences from this sample encode an identical CDR3 as well. The rearrangement joins TRBV5-1 to TRBJ2-5; 7 positions agree with TRBD2. V lost 0 bases and J lost 5; bases outside the gene matches: 10. Germline V lookup: CDR1 SGHRS, CDR2 YFSETQ. The CDR3 is made up of 16 amino acids. CDR3 nucleotides: TGCGCCAGCAGCTTGGGGACTAGTGGGAGGGGCGAGACCCAGTACTTC. This gives the protein CASSLGTSGRGETQYF.

CDR3 protein: CASSLGQGVYEQYF. DNA for the CDR3: TGTGCCAGCAGCTTAGGACAGGGGGTGTACGAGCAGTACTTC. The chain joins TRBV7-6 to TRBJ2-7, with 9 bases that match TRBD1. The germline gives CDR1 SGHVS, CDR2 FNYEAQ. The J segment lost 4 bases and the V segment lost 1 base, leaving 2 bases of the junction unmatched. The CDR3 contains 14 residues.

The chain has TRBV25-1 and TRBJ1-2, with D perhaps matching TRBD1 (5 bases). Trimming took 6 bases from V and 7 from J, leaving 12 bases between them. Germline V gene lookup returns CDR1 MGHDK and CDR2 SYGVNS. The CDR3 spans 12 residues. CDR3 residues: CASRDPGFGYTF. The CDR3 DNA follows: TGTGCCAGCAGGGATCCAGGGTTTGGCTACACCTTC.

The CDR3 sequence: CASSSRDRDQETQYF. DNA for the CDR3: TGTGCCAGCAGCTCAAGAGACAGGGATCAAGAGACCCAGTACTTC. The chain couples TRBV9 to TRBJ2-5; 7 bases are a match to TRBD1. CDR3 length: 15 residues. The V gene's germline CDR1 is SGDLS and CDR2 YYNGEE. Losses at the gene ends were 4 bases for V and 2 bases for J; bases not matched to a gene: 8.

The chain couples TRBV16 to TRBJ2-1, with no clear D. Trimming took off 3 bases at V and 4 bases at J, with 4 bases between the two ends. There are 12 residues in the CDR3. Germline V lookup: CDR1 KGHSY, CDR2 FQNENV. The CDR3 DNA follows: TGTGCCAGCAGCCAGCAATACAATGAGCAGTTCTTC. This translates into CASSQQYNEQFF.

Turning to this clone: The sample holds other DNA sequences that translate to the same CDR3. CDR3 coding DNA: TGTGCCAGCAGTGAGGAGAGGCTGAACACTGAAGCTTTCTTT. Translation: CASSEERLNTEAFF. The V and J genes are TRBV2 and TRBJ1-1; no definite D call. Germline assignment: CDR1 SNHLY and CDR2 FYNNEI. The V and J ends lost 3 bases and 0 bases respectively, with 8 bases between them. The CDR3 consists of 14 residues.

The J gene is TRBJ2-3, the V gene TRBV28; D gene ambiguous. The ends were cut back, 6 bases at V and 4 bases at J, with 11 bases in the middle. This CDR3 spans 13 amino acids. Germline CDR1 MDHEN, CDR2 SYDVKM. CDR3 coding DNA: TGTGCCAGCAGCAGCCTCGGGCCAGATACGCAGTATTTT. Its protein is CASSSLGPDTQYF. Based on the CDR3 plus reference TRBV28 and TRBJ2-3, the full variable domain is DVKVTQSSRYLVKRTGEKVFLECVQDMDHENMFWYRQDPGLGLRLIYFSYDVKMKEKGDIPEGYSVSREKKERFSLILESASTNQTSMYLCASSSLGPDTQYFGPGTRLTVL.

The chain joins TRBV5-1 to TRBJ2-1; 7 bases are a match to TRBD1. CDR3 size: 14 residues. Per the germline V gene, CDR1 is SGHRS and CDR2 is YFSETQ. V trimming: 4 bases; J trimming: 5 bases; junction bases outside the gene matches: 6. This CDR3 is CASSGGQSHNEQFF. For the CDR3, the DNA is TGCGCCAGCAGCGGGGGACAGTCCCACAATGAGCAGTTCTTC.

This chain links TRBV29-1 with TRBJ2-2; 10 positions agree with TRBD1. V lost 6 bases, J lost 4 bases, and 5 bases stayed unmatched. The CDR3 spans 14 residues. Germline loops: CDR1 SQVTM, CDR2 ANQGSEA. The CDR3 protein is CSVGQGVVTGELFF. The DNA of the CDR3 is TGCAGCGTCGGACAGGGGGTAGTCACCGGGGAGCTGTTTTTT.

V usage is TRBV7-8 and J usage is TRBJ2-7, with TRBD2 matching over 7 bases. CDR3 length equals 16 residues. V was pared by 1 base and J by 2 bases, with 8 bases of the junction left unmatched. Germline loops: CDR1 SGHVS, CDR2 FQNEAQ. The CDR3 here is CASSLGLGLAAYEQYF. The DNA for the CDR3 is TGTGCCAGCAGCTTAGGTCTCGGGCTAGCGGCCTACGAGCAGTACTTC.

The chain's CDR3 is CASSLDPGGRSFNYGYTF. The CDR3 bases are TGTGCCAGCAGCTTAGATCCAGGGGGCCGATCCTTTAACTATGGCTACACCTTC. The chain uses TRBV11-2 and TRBJ1-2, with 8 positions matching TRBD1. CDR1 and CDR2 from the germline V gene are SGHAT and FQNNGV. The V segment lost 0 bases and the J segment 1 base; nucleotides outside the gene matches: 10. The CDR3 runs 18 residues.

The rearrangement links TRBV5-4 to TRBJ2-7, with D possibly TRBD1 on 6 matching bases. CDR1 SGHNT and CDR2 YYREEE come from the germline V gene (reference sequence). This CDR3 is built from 15 residues. Trimming pared 4 bases from V and 5 bases from J, leaving 19 bases between. CDR3 amino acids: CASSPQQGMDNEQYF. The CDR3 nucleotides read TGTGCCAGCAGCCCGCAGCAGGGGATGGATAACGAGCAGTACTTC.

The V gene is TRBV19, the J gene TRBJ2-6, with TRBD2 as a possible D gene (5 bases). The CDR3 spans 17 residues. In germline, CDR1 is LNHDA, CDR2 SQIVND (reference sequence). The ends were cut back, 3 bases at V and 0 bases at J, with 12 bases in the middle. CDR3 DNA sequence: TGTGCCAGTAGTATGATCGCGGGTCTCTCTGGGGCCAACGTCCTGACTTTC. Its protein product is CASSMIAGLSGANVLTF.

This sequence joins TRBV6-1 and TRBJ2-5; TRBD1 agrees at 9 bases. CDR1 MNHNS and CDR2 SASEGT come from the germline V gene. V was clipped by 6 bases and J by 5 bases; unmatched bases: 10. The CDR3 contains 15 residues. The CDR3 DNA follows: TGTGCCAGCAGGAACCGGGACAGGGAGTGGGAGACCCAGTACTTC. As protein: CASRNRDREWETQYF.

Regarding this clone: At the DNA level, this CDR3 is encoded by other sequences in the same sample as well. CDR3 in amino acids: CASSVWENTEAFF. CDR3 coding DNA: TGTGCCAGCAGTGTGTGGGAGAACACTGAAGCTTTCTTT. This chain uses TRBV2 with TRBJ1-1; D is unresolved. Germline V gene lookup returns CDR1 SNHLY and CDR2 FYNNEI. Trimming shortened V by 4 bases and J by 1 base, and 7 bases separated the two germline ends. The CDR3 extends over 13 amino acids.

The chain carries TRBV28 and TRBJ1-1; 11 bases are a match to TRBD1. Germline V gene lookup returns CDR1 MDHEN and CDR2 SYDVKM. Unmatched junction bases numbered 9, after V lost 8 bases and J lost 4 bases. There are 15 residues in the CDR3. The CDR3 loop is CASSGQGAVGTEAFF. The CDR3, as DNA: TGTGCCAGCTCCGGACAGGGGGCTGTCGGCACTGAAGCTTTCTTT.

The genes are TRBV18 and TRBJ2-1, with 16 bases lining up with TRBD2. Germline V gene data show CDR1 as KGHSH and CDR2 as LQKENI. The CDR3 loop spans 17 amino acids. V lost 2 bases, J lost 6 bases, and 4 bases stayed unmatched. CDR3 sequence reads: CASSPKGLAGGLNEQFF. The CDR3 bases are TGTGCCAGCTCACCAAAGGGACTAGCGGGAGGGCTCAATGAGCAGTTCTTC. The variable domain in full, with the rest retrieved from reference TRBV18 and TRBJ2-1, is NAGVMQNPRHLVRRRGQEARLRCSPMKGHSHVYWYRQLPEEGLKFMVYLQKENIIDESGMPKERFSAEFPKEGPSILRIQQVVRGDSAAYFCASSPKGLAGGLNEQFFGPGTRLTVL.

The rearrangement uses TRBV5-1 and TRBJ2-3, with D unresolved. V dropped 0 bases and J dropped 0 bases, with 11 bases sitting between them. Germline lookup yields CDR1 SGHRS and CDR2 YFSETQ. This CDR3 comprises 16 residues. CDR3 amino acids: CASSLGVALSTDTQYF. The DNA of the CDR3 is TGCGCCAGCAGCTTGGGAGTGGCTCTCAGCACAGATACGCAGTATTTT.

The J gene is TRBJ2-7, the V gene TRBV28; 11 bases fit TRBD2. This CDR3 region has 18 residues. CDR1 and CDR2 from the germline V gene are MDHEN and SYDVKM. V trimming: 6 bases; J trimming: 4 bases; junction bases outside the gene matches: 17. CDR3 region: CASRTSGSSAGVGYEQYF. CDR3 DNA sequence: TGTGCCAGCAGAACTAGCGGGAGTTCGGCGGGGGTGGGGTACGAGCAGTACTTC.

The chain recombines TRBV28 with TRBJ1-1, with 9 bases identical to TRBD1. Germline V lookup: CDR1 MDHEN, CDR2 SYDVKM. The CDR3 is 15 amino acids. With 6 bases clipped from V and 1 base from J, the junction kept 6 bases outside the gene matches. The CDR3 loop is CASRDPGQGNTEAFF. The CDR3 region has the DNA TGTGCCAGCAGGGACCCGGGACAGGGGAACACTGAAGCTTTCTTT.